These 14 T cell receptor beta chains originate from one sample sequenced in a study of CD8 T cells in Susac syndrome. A quantity of about 0.5 to 1 ug RNA underwent reverse transcription using random hexamers. TCRdb independently ran MiXCR on the immunoSEQ multiplex PCR reads; one entry per CDR3 protein. The profile shows some 180,000 distinct CDR3 sequences, around 96% of them singletons. The sample consisted of CD4+ T cells from PBMCs. The receptors derive from a human donor in good health.

This clonotype was observed once. The chain links TRBV29-1 to TRBJ1-5; D may be TRBD1 (6 bases). CDR3 length equals 13 residues. Germline V lookup: CDR1 SQVTM, CDR2 ANQGSEA. V dropped 0 bases and J dropped 6 bases, with 9 bases sitting between them. The CDR3 nucleotides are TGCAGCGTTGAAGACGGCAGGGGTCAGCCCCAGCATTTT. As protein: CSVEDGRGQPQHF.

This chain joins TRBV19 and TRBJ2-1; the D is unclear. V lost 4 bases to trimming and J lost 10 bases, with 17 bases between them. The CDR3 totals 14 residues. CDR1 is LNHDA and CDR2 is SQIVND in the germline V gene (reference sequence). CDR3 amino acids: CASSTGPTVDEQFF. CDR3 bases: TGTGCCAGTAGTACCGGACCGACTGTGGACGAGCAGTTCTTC.

The chain uses TRBV30 and TRBJ1-2; 8 positions agree with TRBD1. V lost 1 base, J lost 4 bases, and 5 bases stayed unmatched. The CDR3 length is 14 residues. Germline V lookup: CDR1 GTSNPN, CDR2 SVGIG (reference sequence). CDR3 nucleotide sequence: TGTGCCTGGAGTGGACAGGGGCCCAGCTATGGCTACACCTTC. Its protein product is CAWSGQGPSYGYTF.

The rearrangement uses TRBV5-4 and TRBJ2-3, with 7 bases aligning to TRBD2. Germline trimming cut 6 bases from V and 4 bases from J; bases unmatched to any gene: 23. This CDR3 region has 19 residues. The germline gives CDR1 SGHNT, CDR2 YYREEE (reference sequence). The CDR3 DNA is TGTGCCAGCACCCCCCCTGCCGCGGGAGCCGTCGGGCAGGCAGATACGCAGTATTTT. Protein sequence: CASTPPAAGAVGQADTQYF.

The CDR3, as DNA: TGTGCCACCAGTGCCTCGGGTATCGAAAAACTGTTTTTT. Protein sequence: CATSASGIEKLFF. The V gene is TRBV24-1, the J gene TRBJ1-4, with D unresolved. The CDR3 extends over 13 amino acids. The V gene lost 5 bases and the J gene lost 8 bases, with 11 bases spanning the gap. Germline V gene data show CDR1 as KGHDR and CDR2 as SFDVKD.

The V call is TRBV20-1, the J call TRBJ2-3, with 12 positions matching TRBD2. Looked up from germline, CDR1 is DFQATT and CDR2 is SNEGSKA (reference sequence). J gave up 0 bases and V 6 bases, and 16 bases lay outside the gene matches. CDR3 length: 19 amino acids. CDR3 loop: CSARSPTSGRRASTDTQYF. CDR3 nucleotide sequence: TGCAGTGCAAGATCCCCAACTAGCGGGAGGAGGGCTAGCACAGATACGCAGTATTTT.

The chain combines TRBV7-8 with TRBJ2-7; D may be TRBD1 (5 bases). This CDR3 comprises 14 residues. Germline values: CDR1 SGHVS, CDR2 FQNEAQ. Trimming removed 3 bases from V and 3 bases from J, with 12 bases in between. CDR3 nucleotide sequence: TGTGCCAGCAGCTTTACCGACAGTGACTACGAGCAGTACTTC. The encoded protein is CASSFTDSDYEQYF. Full variable domain (outside the CDR3, taken from reference TRBV7-8 and TRBJ2-7): GAGVSQSPRYKVAKRGQDVALRCDPISGHVSLFWYQQALGQGPEFLTYFQNEAQLDKSGLPSDRFFAERPEGSVSTLKIQRTQQEDSAVYLCASSFTDSDYEQYFGPGTRLTVT.

The CDR3 bases are TGCAGTGCTAGAACTAGACTAGCCGGCTCCTACAATGAGCAGTTCTTC. Translating gives CSARTRLAGSYNEQFF. V is TRBV20-1 and J is TRBJ2-1, with 7 positions matching TRBD2. Germline loops: CDR1 DFQATT, CDR2 SNEGSKA (reference sequence). This CDR3 region has 16 residues. Losses at the gene ends were 2 bases for V and 0 bases for J; bases not matched to a gene: 7.

The chain combines TRBV7-2 with TRBJ2-4, with 10 bases that match TRBD2. There are 15 residues in the CDR3. V shed 2 bases, J shed 3 bases, and the junction held 1 base outside the gene matches. The germline CDR1 and CDR2 sequences are SGHTA and FQGNSA. Written as DNA, the CDR3 is TGTGCCAGCAGCTTACTAGCGGGAGACAAAAACATTCAGTACTTC. Translation: CASSLLAGDKNIQYF.

This chain uses TRBV20-1 with TRBJ2-7, with no clear D. Germline loops: CDR1 DFQATT, CDR2 SNEGSKA (reference sequence). With 5 bases removed from V and 1 base from J, the gap between germline ends came to 12 bases. The CDR3 runs to 13 residues. The CDR3: CSAYKTESYEQYF. The CDR3 nucleotides read TGCAGTGCTTATAAAACTGAATCCTACGAGCAGTACTTC.

This chain joins TRBV5-6 and TRBJ2-5, with D hard to call. Trimming took 3 bases from V and 5 from J, leaving 11 bases between them. The CDR3 extends over 13 amino acids. Germline loops: CDR1 SGHDT, CDR2 YYEEEE. The CDR3, as DNA: TGTGCCAGCAGCTCCGCCAGGCGGGAGACCCAGTACTTC. It codes for CASSSARRETQYF. Complete variable domain (other parts from reference TRBV5-6 and TRBJ2-5): DAGVTQSPTHLIKTRGQQVTLRCSPKSGHDTVSWYQQALGQGPQFIFQYYEEEERQRGNFPDRFSGHQFPNYSSELNVNALLLGDSALYLCASSSARRETQYFGPGTRLLVL.

In its sample, this clonotype was seen once. The chain carries TRBV28 and TRBJ2-7; 11 bases are shared with TRBD1. Germline CDR1 MDHEN, CDR2 SYDVKM. V shed 5 bases and J 4 bases; nucleotides not matched to a gene: 10. The CDR3 spans 16 residues. The CDR3 nucleotides are TGTGCCAGCAGTCCCAAGGACAGGGGGCGCAAATACGAGCAGTACTTC. As protein: CASSPKDRGRKYEQYF.

This chain joins TRBV4-3 and TRBJ2-1, with TRBD1 identical over 7 bases. V was clipped by 1 base and J by 6 bases; unmatched bases: 9. Germline assignment: CDR1 LGHNA and CDR2 YSLEER. The CDR3 is 16 amino acids. DNA of the CDR3: TGCGCCAGCAGCCAAGGACAGGGTGGGTTGATCAATGAGCAGTTCTTC. It specifies CASSQGQGGLINEQFF.

This chain uses TRBV9 with TRBJ2-2, with TRBD2 identical over 13 bases. The germline V gene has CDR1 SGDLS and CDR2 YYNGEE. This CDR3 comprises 19 residues. J gave up 2 bases and V 2 bases, and 9 bases lay outside the gene matches. The CDR3, as DNA: TGTGCCAGCAGCGTGCGGACTAGCGGGAGAACCCATAACACCGGGGAGCTGTTTTTT. Its protein is CASSVRTSGRTHNTGELFF.